Reported below is one TCR beta chain. This record comes from a study of blood T cell repertoires in COVID-19. For the study at large: There were acute and convalescent COVID-19 samples, and they came from the United States, Italy and Spain. Sources were T cells, B-cell-depleted T cells, or PBMCs; the material itself was cDNA or gDNA.

In the study's own analysis: Reference gene primer amplification gave nucleated cell count estimates. Repertoires were generated with immunoSEQ multiplex PCR, while TCRdb's copy carries only in-frame clones and drops some. For V, J and clone size, that table is used; D and trimming come from the DNA. This table holds roughly 88,000 clones, around nine tenths found once. The CDR3 is 13 residues long. Germline assignment: CDR1 SGHRS and CDR2 YFSETQ. Between the trimmed V and J ends, which lost 6 bases and 0 bases, there was a span of 9 bases. This receptor was taken from a woman aged 50 to 60 in a cohort sampled during active COVID-19. The chain recombines TRBV5-1 with TRBJ1-1, with TRBD1 as a possible D gene (5 bases). The sample comprised peripheral blood. The CDR3 coding sequence is TGCGCCAGCAAAGACAGTCTGAACACTGAAGCTTTCTTT. It specifies CASKDSLNTEAFF. Complete variable domain (other parts from reference TRBV5-1 and TRBJ1-1): KAGVTQTPRYLIKTRGQQVTLSCSPISGHRSVSWYQQTPGQGLQFLFEYFSETQRNKGNFPGRFSGRQFSNSRSEMNVSTLELGDSALYLCASKDSLNTEAFFGQGTRLTVV.